These 8 T cell receptor beta chains share one sample of origin, sequenced in a study of beta chain features in type 1 diabetes. Every bit of the isolated RNA underwent reverse transcription, so sequencing read expressed TCRB transcripts. Produced via immunoSEQ multiplex PCR; TCRdb's table is partial and in-frame only. The table has over 120,000 clones, over 9.5% seen once. The sequenced sample consisted of naive CD4+ T cells from blood. The receptors come from a man aged 18 to 29 in good health.

CDR3 sequence: CASSLGSNTEAFF. CDR3 nucleotide sequence: TGCGCCAGCAGCTTGGGCAGTAACACTGAAGCTTTCTTT. J is TRBJ1-1 and V is TRBV5-1; D ambiguous. The germline gives CDR1 SGHRS, CDR2 YFSETQ. The length of the CDR3 is 13 residues. Trimming removed 0 bases from V and 2 bases from J, with 5 bases in between.

This clone has more than one count but fewer than ten. V gene TRBV4-3 combines with J gene TRBJ2-1; TRBD2 matches at 9 bases. The CDR3 is 15 amino acids. J was trimmed by 1 base and V by 2 bases; bases with no gene match: 0. From germline, CDR1 is LGHNA and CDR2 YSLEER. The CDR3 sequence: CASSQSGGSYNEQFF. DNA of the CDR3: TGCGCCAGCAGCCAAAGCGGGGGGTCCTACAATGAGCAGTTCTTC.

The chain recombines TRBV2 with TRBJ2-2; no firm D call. Germline V lookup: CDR1 SNHLY, CDR2 FYNNEI. Deletions cut 7 bases from V and 3 bases from J, with 9 bases between. The CDR3 loop spans 13 amino acids. CDR3 region: CASNQDYTGELFF. DNA of the CDR3: TGTGCCAGCAACCAGGATTACACCGGGGAGCTGTTTTTT. The variable domain in full, completed from reference TRBV2 and TRBJ2-2, reads EPEVTQTPSHQVTQMGQEVILRCVPISNHLYFYWYRQILGQKVEFLVSFYNNEISEKSEIFDDQFSVERPDGSNFTLKIRSTKLEDSAMYFCASNQDYTGELFFGEGSRLTVL.

The gene calls are TRBV18 and TRBJ2-1; 11 bases are shared with TRBD2. The CDR3 is 16 residues long. The germline gives CDR1 KGHSH, CDR2 LQKENI. V dropped 3 bases and J dropped 7; count of bases not matched to a gene: 8. CDR3 amino acids: CASSPRLAGNGNEQFF. The CDR3, as DNA: TGTGCCAGCTCACCCAGACTAGCGGGAAATGGGAATGAGCAGTTCTTC.

The chain combines TRBV7-3 with TRBJ1-4; D gene ambiguous. In germline, CDR1 is SGHTA, CDR2 FQGTGA. CDR3 length equals 18 residues. Trimming pared 6 bases from V and 7 bases from J, leaving 27 bases between. The CDR3 is CASRQNPRSTFSGEKLFF. CDR3 sequence (DNA): TGTGCCAGCAGGCAAAACCCGCGATCTACCTTTTCCGGTGAAAAACTGTTTTTT.

V gene TRBV4-1 combines with J gene TRBJ2-5; 11 nucleotides agree with TRBD2. Germline CDR1 MGHRA, CDR2 YSYEKL. The V gene end was trimmed by 4 bases and the J gene end by 5 bases; junction bases not matched to a gene: 15. The CDR3 is 18 residues long. The CDR3 region has the DNA TGCGCCAGCAGCCTAGGGAGAGTAGCGGGGGGGCCTGAGGAGACCCAGTACTTC. This translates into CASSLGRVAGGPEETQYF.

This clone turned up a few times. The same CDR3 is also encoded by other DNA sequences in this sample. The chain employs TRBV20-1 and TRBJ2-7; D gene ambiguous. V shed 3 bases and J shed 3 bases, with 6 bases lying between them. The germline V gene encodes CDR1 DFQATT and CDR2 SNEGSKA (reference sequence). The CDR3 spans 11 residues. The CDR3 spells CSASRSYEQYF. CDR3 DNA sequence: TGCAGTGCTAGTCGGAGCTACGAGCAGTACTTC.

The rearrangement uses TRBV19 and TRBJ2-7; 13 nucleotides line up with TRBD2. Germline CDR1 and CDR2: LNHDA and SQIVND (reference sequence). The CDR3 consists of 15 residues. The V and J ends lost 7 bases and 2 bases, in that order; junction bases with no gene match: 5. The CDR3 sequence: CASTRTSGGPYEQYF. The CDR3 nucleotides read TGTGCCAGTACCCGGACTAGCGGGGGACCCTACGAGCAGTACTTC.